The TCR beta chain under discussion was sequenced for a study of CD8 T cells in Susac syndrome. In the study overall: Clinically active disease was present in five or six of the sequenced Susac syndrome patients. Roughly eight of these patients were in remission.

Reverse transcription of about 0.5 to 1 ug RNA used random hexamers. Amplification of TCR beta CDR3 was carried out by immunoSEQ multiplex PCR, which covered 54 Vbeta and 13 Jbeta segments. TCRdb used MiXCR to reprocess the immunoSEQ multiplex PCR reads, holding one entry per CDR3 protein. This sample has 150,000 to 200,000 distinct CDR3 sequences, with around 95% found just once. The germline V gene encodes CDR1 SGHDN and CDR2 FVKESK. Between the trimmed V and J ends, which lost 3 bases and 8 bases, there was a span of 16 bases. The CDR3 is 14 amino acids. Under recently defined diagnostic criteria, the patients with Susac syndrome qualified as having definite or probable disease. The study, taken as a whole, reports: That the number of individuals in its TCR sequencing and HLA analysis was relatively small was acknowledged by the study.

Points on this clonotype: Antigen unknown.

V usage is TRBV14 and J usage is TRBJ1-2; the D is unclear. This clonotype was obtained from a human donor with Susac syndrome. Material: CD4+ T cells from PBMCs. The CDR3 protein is CASSHQMDLWGYTF. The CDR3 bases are TGTGCCAGCAGCCATCAGATGGACCTATGGGGCTACACCTTC.